This T cell receptor (beta chain) derives from a study of metastatic and nonmetastatic thyroid tumors. Each patient went into thyroid surgery without having received any treatment. TCRdb reanalyzed the PCR reads via MiXCR. The repertoire has about 39,000 clones, approximately 17% of them found once; the top ten carry around 15%. Trimming removed 2 bases from V and 5 bases from J; junction bases left unmatched: 10. The CDR3 spans 18 residues. Germline V gene lookup returns CDR1 SGHAT and CDR2 FQNNGV. The sequenced sample consisted of tumor tissue. V and J are TRBV11-2 and TRBJ2-7, with 15 bases identical to TRBD2. This sequence was found in a female donor with papillary thyroid cancer or a benign thyroid nodule (not recorded which). Some clones in this sample may be carry-over from other donors' samples. CDR3 protein: CASSLSHGTSGGSNEQYF. CDR3 DNA sequence: TGTGCCAGCAGCTTATCTCACGGGACTAGCGGGGGGTCGAACGAGCAGTACTTC.